This paragraph reports one T cell receptor beta chain. Its antigen is unknown. This record comes from a study of T cells in tuberculosis. The study's findings and limits: Classification accuracy was 87% (AUROC over 0.85) with the GMM-specific repertoire.

CDR1 and CDR2 (germline): SGHRS, YFSETQ. Trimming removed 5 bases from V and 0 bases from J, with 15 bases in between. The CDR3 consists of 15 residues. Specified time point: new active TB diagnosis, blood taken before or within 7 days of starting treatment. Here immunoSEQ multiplex PCR was the method, and the copy in TCRdb shows in-frame clones only, minus some. The sample consists of some 31,000 clones, 86% of them appearing once. The clonotype was recovered from an adult with tuberculosis. The V gene is TRBV5-1, the J gene TRBJ2-7; possible D gene TRBD2, 6 bases. Here the sequenced sample was PBMCs, taken at tuberculosis diagnosis. For the CDR3, the DNA is TGCGCCAGCAGGGTTGGGTCCGGGAGCTCCTACGAGCAGTACTTC. Amino acid sequence: CASRVGSGSSYEQYF.